This TCR beta chain was sequenced in a study of cytomegalovirus exposure and HLA in healthy donors (dated by TCRdb to between 2016 and 2019). For the study in its entirety: An earlier analysis of about 530 of the donors reported approximately 280 Gb of sequence data and 117 million unique TCR beta sequences obtained from around 190 million T cells. An early release covering 550 to 650 HLA-typed donors comprised about 290 gigabases of sequencing data and some 79 million unique TCR sequences. Of the approximately 400 genotyped donors, 65% to 90% fell in the genetic ancestry cluster associated with self-reported Caucasian donors. The study was designed to test whether signatures of past pathogen exposure could be identified by cataloging public T cell receptors. The T cell repertoires of under 700 subjects were profiled by immunosequencing and related to cytomegalovirus serostatus. A separate validation cohort of 90 to 150 different subjects was used in addition to the roughly 720-subject first cohort. To predict cytomegalovirus infection status, the study brought together high-throughput TCR immunosequencing, statistical association of individual TCRs with disease status, and machine learning. A later analysis re-analyzed previously published TCR beta repertoires from hundreds of donors and added high-resolution HLA genotyping to study TCR occurrence patterns. The later analysis used no new phenotypic data to find candidate immune exposures, relying instead on TCR beta sequences and their occurrence across donors. To decide whether each TCR beta V gene segment behaved as functional or pseudogenic, an earlier analysis of nearly 600 of the donors relied on high-throughput TCR beta sequencing. Alongside the repertoire data, information on donor age, sex, ethnicity and CMV serostatus was compiled. Genome-wide SNP genotypes for about three fifths of the roughly 670 donors were used in a later genetic analysis, which treated that subset as a discovery cohort. Every repertoire in the discovery cohort had been generated on one and the same sequencing platform. Both class I and class II loci were covered by HLA typing, at four-digit resolution. Typing coverage varied by locus: 629-630 donors for A, B, C, DRB1 and DQB1; approximately 520 for DQA1; 606 for DPA1; under 490 for DPB1. Roughly five DR-DQ haplotypes were treated as single units for association and clustering because of strong linkage in the cohort. Across approximately 400 genotyped donors of the cohort, an average of about 220,000 unique TCR beta nucleotide sequences per donor were sequenced, and roughly 18% of those sequences were non-productive. Study-wide findings and limitations: In vitro tests confirmed that three of the cytomegalovirus-associated TCR beta chains recognize cytomegalovirus antigens. A later analysis reported that several top co-occurrence clusters appeared linked to parvovirus B19, influenza, CMV and Epstein-Barr virus. Because HLA typing was unavailable for some donors at each locus, only the typed subset was used in association tests. In a later analysis, HLA-associated TCR beta chains were found to be more clonally expanded and to have lower generation probabilities than equally common non-associated chains. In a later analysis, most CMV-associated TCR beta chains were found to appear HLA-restricted, with HLA associations seemingly driven largely by CMV exposure. Broadly in line with IMGT annotations, most TCR beta V segments showed up in productive rearrangements about 87% or about 30% of the time in an earlier analysis of 450 to 750 of the donors. The study listed over 150 TCR beta chains as associated with cytomegalovirus. The classifier was reported to diagnose cytomegalovirus status with high specificity and sensitivity in both the original cohort and the validation cohort. When HLA alleles, especially DR and DQ, strongly co-occurred, attributing TCR associations to individual alleles was difficult. Linkage disequilibrium might explain the correlated functional status among segregating V segments, but an unknown experimental factor could not be ruled out. A group of highly shared sequence variants was considered likely to be a technical artifact of the sequencing pipeline. CMV serostatus was the only immune exposure information available for the cohort. According to a later analysis, TCR association rates differed among HLA loci, with DRB1 alleles showing the most associated TCRs and HLA-C alleles showing the fewest. According to the authors, the approach could potentially be generalized to other disease states and immunological phenotypes. A later genetic analysis reported fewer N-insertions in productive TCRs among donors in an Asian-associated ancestry cluster than the roughly 650-donor mean. An association between a missense DCLRE1C variant and V-gene and J-gene trimming of TCR beta chains was found in a later genetic analysis and replicated in an independent cohort. In this cohort, only TCR beta chains were sequenced, and detectable features were limited by the absence of alpha or paired-chain data. Sequencing depth was assumed to be roughly uniform across donors in the presence/absence analyses, though that assumption may not hold. Some IMGT-functional V segments, including TRBV6-2 and TRBV6-3, could not be distinguished by the 87-base-pair reads and were therefore excluded. At a false discovery rate of 0.05, a later analysis linked 16,951 TCR beta sequences to specific HLA alleles. Most TCR sequences were observed very rarely across donors, whereas some public TCRs were present in many individuals. The earlier analysis of around 600 of the donors excluded 15 to 20 rarely observed V segments, including chromosome 9 orphons, because counts were too low. A further reported finding was that TCR beta sequences accurately predicted the HLA-A and HLA-B alleles for most subjects in the first cohort.

The cohort comprised 550 to 700 healthy bone marrow donors. At the time of sampling, every cohort member was nominally healthy, though immune exposures that went unrecorded were likely present. The donor tested CMV seronegative, placing the donor among the 350 to 400 seronegative members of the cohort. A peripheral blood sample was provided by each donor, and peripheral blood mononuclear cells were used for TCR beta sequencing. The Qiagen DNeasy Blood Extraction Kit was used to extract genomic DNA from the blood cell samples. This clone was detected only once. Its antigen is currently not known. The record has no base qualities; no much larger clone is one base away. Libraries were constructed by the immunoSEQ multiplex PCR assay. For the multiplex PCR, a mixture combining 60 forward primers for TCR Vbeta segments and 13 reverse primers for TCR Jbeta segments was used. The CDR3 region of rearranged TCR beta genes was amplified from genomic DNA with a multiplex PCR assay. On the Illumina HiSeq System, the amplified TCR beta libraries were sequenced as 87-base-pair reads. The study's processing was this. A later analysis counted some 80 million unique TCR beta chains across the 550 to 700 repertoires, and roughly 10 million of these chains were shared by at least two donors. To remove PCR and sequencing errors, raw reads were error-corrected and collapsed into unique sequences using a nearest-neighbor algorithm that merged closely related sequences. CDR3 sequences were aligned to IMGT reference sequences to assign V, D and J gene segments. For a sequence to be retained, at least a six-nucleotide match to both a V gene segment and a J gene segment was required. Rearrangements were classified as productive when the CDR3 lacked stop codons and remained in frame with V and J, and all other rearrangements were classified as non-productive. CDR3 was defined according to IMGT convention as the region running from the second conserved V-encoded cysteine to the conserved J-encoded phenylalanine. The earlier analysis of some 540 of the donors excluded any sequence lacking an unambiguous match to a single V gene segment. In an earlier analysis of more than 500 of the donors, a V segment was called functional when productive rearrangements were above 56.7%, and segregating when the standard deviation between donors exceeded 5%. A statistical classification framework was built for diagnosing cytomegalovirus status from the catalog of TCR beta chain sequences. In a later analysis, TCR nucleotide sequences were compared against IMGT/GENE-DB human TR gene sequences so that V and J genes could be assigned. In a later analysis, CDR3 sequences and most-parsimonious VDJ recombination scenarios were assigned using the TCRdist pipeline. In a later analysis, each TCR beta chain was defined by its CDR3 amino acid sequence together with its V-gene family, and reads lacking a unique V-gene family were excluded. In a later analysis, 450 to 600 highly shared, low-generation-probability nucleotide sequences were removed to address suspected cross-contamination and a sequencing artifact. In a later analysis, a clonal expansion index was calculated for each public chain from normalized within-repertoire ranks of inferred template counts. In a later analysis, generation probabilities were computed with a VDJ recombination model fitted to out-of-frame rearrangements, and the resulting probabilities were checked against IGoR. Hypergeometric tests were used in a later analysis to score TCR-TCR, TCR-HLA and TCR-CMV co-occurrence, with a repertoire-size bias correction applied to the TCR pairs. To estimate false discovery rates, a later analysis permuted the HLA or CMV assignments 20 times. In a later analysis, co-occurring TCRs were grouped using DBSCAN, and TCRdist sequence similarity was added for clustering within HLA-allele-positive subsets. Repertoires with fewer than 30,000 or more than 120,000 public chains, plus five repertoires with anomalous nucleotide sharing, were excluded from co-occurrence clustering. Held by TCRdb, this immuneACCESS table contains in-frame sequences only and omits some clones. Under half of the omission traces to an unresolved V gene where checked; the cause of the rest is unknown. V, J and clone size derive from that table, while D and trimming were established from the DNA sequence. The sample profile shows around 190,000 clones; about four fifths of them were found once. The ten largest clones take up about 3% of the sample.

From the cysteine up to the phenylalanine, the CDR3 has a length of 16 residues. The entry retains the CDR3 DNA only, 48 bases that are in frame from base 1. Trimming takes 6 bases from V and 0 bases from J, and the germline ends sit 16 bases apart. From a lookup of the germline V gene, CDR1 and CDR2 are MDHEN and SYDVKM. Recombination connected TRBV28 to TRBJ2-3; the D gene is possibly TRBD1, with 6 bases matching. The TCR sequence derives from a female donor in good health and CMV-seronegative. The material sequenced was PBMCs. The CDR3 in this case is CASRPFQGTSTDTQYF. The DNA is TGTGCCAGCAGGCCCTTCCAGGGGACCAGCACAGATACGCAGTATTTT. The full variable domain, with segments outside the CDR3 supplied by the reference TRBV28 and TRBJ2-3 proteins, appears as DVKVTQSSRYLVKRTGEKVFLECVQDMDHENMFWYRQDPGLGLRLIYFSYDVKMKEKGDIPEGYSVSREKKERFSLILESASTNQTSMYLCASRPFQGTSTDTQYFGPGTRLTVL.